A single sample gave rise to the 5 T cell receptor beta chains below, sequenced in a study of blood T cell repertoires in COVID-19. Profiling relied on immunoSEQ multiplex PCR, and the TCRdb table lists in-frame clones only, not all of them. The repertoire consists of 90,000 to 130,000 clones, with around 84% occurring once and the leading ten covering over 1.2%. Sequencing used peripheral blood. Receptor source: a man between 35 and 55 years old with acute or convalescent COVID-19.

The CDR3, as DNA: TGCGCCAGCACCCCGGGACATCACGGGGATGGCTACACCTTC. Translation gives CASTPGHHGDGYTF. The J gene is TRBJ1-2, the V gene TRBV5-1, with a tentative D call TRBD1 (6 bases). The V end was cut by 6 bases, the J end by 6 bases, with 18 bases between. The germline V gene encodes CDR1 SGHRS and CDR2 YFSETQ. This CDR3 is built from 14 residues.

The CDR3 reads CATSRTPGTRVADTQYF. CDR3 nucleotides: TGTGCCACCAGCAGGACTCCCGGGACTAGAGTGGCAGATACGCAGTATTTT. The rearrangement joins TRBV15 to TRBJ2-3; 8 nucleotides match TRBD2. The CDR3 has 17 residues. Trimming removed 3 bases from V and 4 bases from J; junction bases left unmatched: 12. Germline V gives CDR1 LNHNV, CDR2 YYDKDF (reference sequence). Full variable domain (remainder filled in from reference TRBV15 and TRBJ2-3): DAMVIQNPRYQVTQFGKPVTLSCSQTLNHNVMYWYQQKSSQAPKLLFHYYDKDFNNEADTPDNFQSRRPNTSFCFLDIRSPGLGDTAMYLCATSRTPGTRVADTQYFGPGTRLTVL.

The chain links TRBV4-3 to TRBJ1-2; D is unclear. The germline V gene encodes CDR1 LGHNA and CDR2 YSLEER. Deletions cut 0 bases from V and 3 bases from J, with 8 bases between. The CDR3 spans 14 residues. CDR3 bases: TGCGCCAGCAGCCAAGAAATACGGGACTATGGCTACACCTTC. Protein: CASSQEIRDYGYTF.

The chain has TRBV6-2 or TRBV6-3 and TRBJ2-1, with 10 nucleotides matching TRBD1. J was trimmed by 7 bases and V by 2 bases; bases with no gene match: 8. The CDR3 loop spans 16 amino acids. The V gene's germline CDR1 is MNHEY and CDR2 SVGEGT. The chain's CDR3 is CASSYGGTGDQNEQFF. CDR3 coding DNA: TGTGCCAGCAGTTACGGCGGGACAGGGGATCAGAATGAGCAGTTCTTC.

This chain links TRBV7-8 with TRBJ2-5; the D gene is possibly TRBD2 (6 bases). Per germline, CDR1 SGHVS and CDR2 FQNEAQ. V was pared by 1 base and J by 7 bases, with 10 bases between. The CDR3 contains 13 residues. The CDR3 spells CASSLERRGTQYF. The CDR3, as DNA: TGTGCCAGCAGCTTAGAGAGGAGGGGGACCCAGTACTTC. Based on the CDR3 plus reference TRBV7-8 and TRBJ2-5, the full variable domain is GAGVSQSPRYKVAKRGQDVALRCDPISGHVSLFWYQQALGQGPEFLTYFQNEAQLDKSGLPSDRFFAERPEGSVSTLKIQRTQQEDSAVYLCASSLERRGTQYFGPGTRLLVL.